Each of the 6 T cell receptor beta chains below was sequenced from the same sample in a study of cytomegalovirus exposure and HLA in healthy donors. Use of 60 Vbeta and 13 Jbeta primers characterized the PCR. TCRdb keeps only in-frame clones here, not all; method: immunoSEQ multiplex PCR. Altogether 100,000 to 150,000 clones are present, 60% to 80% being singletons, with the ten largest covering 1.5%. Input material: PBMCs. The receptors were sampled from a female donor in good health and CMV-seronegative.

CDR3 sequence reads: CASSPRDRGQGDTQYF. The CDR3 region has the DNA TGTGCCAGCTCACCACGGGACAGGGGGCAAGGAGATACGCAGTATTTT. This chain joins TRBV18 and TRBJ2-3; 12 nucleotides align to TRBD1. The CDR3 runs to 16 residues. Trimming cost V 1 base and J 5 bases; bases outside gene matches: 4. Germline assignment: CDR1 KGHSH and CDR2 LQKENI.

The genes are TRBV9 and TRBJ2-3, with a weak D call TRBD2 (6 bases). Trimming shortened V by 1 base and J by 6 bases, and 12 bases separated the two germline ends. The CDR3 is 14 residues long. The germline V gene encodes CDR1 SGDLS and CDR2 YYNGEE. The CDR3: CASSVWEELDTQYF. The CDR3 nucleotides are TGTGCCAGCAGCGTATGGGAGGAACTTGATACGCAGTATTTT.

This clone appeared once. The V call is TRBV10-3, the J call TRBJ2-5, with D possibly matching TRBD2 (6 bases). Trimming removed 2 bases at V and 2 bases at J, with 6 bases between. The CDR3 spans 13 residues. Germline V gene data show CDR1 as ENHRY and CDR2 as SYGVKD. The CDR3: CAISEGGQETQYF. CDR3 nucleotide sequence: TGTGCCATCAGTGAGGGGGGGCAAGAGACCCAGTACTTC.

This clone was observed a single time. The chain carries TRBV12-2 and TRBJ2-2; the table's D call, TRBD1, has no DNA check behind it. TRBV12-2 is marked as a pseudogene. The CDR3 is 19 amino acids. The CDR3, as DNA: TGTGCAAGTCGCTTTCCGTCCCGGGACAGGGGGCGGGACACCGGGGAGCTGTTTTTT. Translated, it gives CASRFPSRDRGRDTGELFF.

This clone was detected only a few times. V usage is TRBV28 and J usage is TRBJ2-2; 10 bases fit TRBD2. CDR3 size: 20 residues. Trimming took 0 bases from V and 3 from J; bases not matched to a gene: 13. Germline V gene data show CDR1 as MDHEN and CDR2 as SYDVKM. Here the CDR3 DNA reads TGTGCCAGCAGTTTATGGCCTAGCGGGAGCGTCCCCTTCGACACCGGGGAGCTGTTTTTT. Protein sequence: CASSLWPSGSVPFDTGELFF.

The chain employs TRBV5-4 and TRBJ2-7, with 8 bases fitting TRBD1. The CDR3 is made up of 14 amino acids. Unmatched junction bases numbered 9, after V lost 8 bases and J lost 2 bases. CDR1 SGHNT and CDR2 YYREEE come from the germline V gene (reference sequence). CDR3 residues: CASSIGQGTYEQYF. CDR3 bases: TGTGCCAGTAGTATAGGACAGGGCACCTACGAGCAGTACTTC. Looking up the rest from reference TRBV5-4 and TRBJ2-7 gives the full variable domain: ETGVTQSPTHLIKTRGQQVTLRCSSQSGHNTVSWYQQALGQGPQFIFQYYREEENGRGNFPPRFSGLQFPNYSSELNVNALELDDSALYLCASSIGQGTYEQYFGPGTRLTVT.